This TCR beta chain was captured by sequencing in a study of blood T cell repertoires in COVID-19. Data came from immunoSEQ multiplex PCR; TCRdb stores just in-frame clones and leaves some out. The table records some 220,000 clones, 70% to 90% of them present only once. The length of the CDR3 is 13 residues. V was trimmed by 4 bases and J by 7 bases, leaving 13 bases between them. CDR1 and CDR2 (germline): GTSNPN, SVGIG (reference sequence). The specimen was PBMCs or T cells enriched from blood (not recorded which). This receptor was obtained from a woman between 45 and 65 years old in a cohort exposed to, infected with or recovered from COVID-19 (not recorded which). This rearrangement joins TRBV30 to TRBJ1-4, with D maybe TRBD1 (6 bases). Written as DNA, the CDR3 is TGTGCCTGGAACTCAGCAGGGGCTGAAAAACTGTTTTTT. Amino acid sequence: CAWNSAGAEKLFF. The whole variable domain, filled in from reference TRBV30 and TRBJ1-4, reads SQTIHQWPATLVQPVGSPLSLECTVEGTSNPNLYWYRQAAGRGLQLLFYSVGIGQISSEVPQNLSASRPQDRQFILSSKKLLLSDSGFYLCAWNSAGAEKLFFGSGTQLSVL.